A single sample gave rise to the 24 T cell receptor beta chains below, sequenced in a study of response to subunit inactivated influenza vaccine (dated by TCRdb to the late 2010s). Library preparation employed RT-PCR. Instrument on record: Illumina HiSeq 2500. In-frame beta chains were kept once TCRdb had trimmed the public reads at Q25 with fastp and called clones with MiXCR. Each record represents a unique CDR3 protein, reported with the most common genes and DNA among its rows. Across this sample there are around 320,000 distinct CDR3 sequences, with around 22% seen only once. The ten most abundant clones make up 9% to 12% of the sample. This specimen was PBMCs from blood, taken about 20 months after vaccination. The receptors were gathered from a man between 50 and 69 years old who received an inactivated influenza vaccine. Donor details come from another sample of the same person, matched by shared clones.

This clonotype was seen more than once but under ten times. This chain joins TRBV7-9 and TRBJ1-4, with unresolved D. V lost 5 bases and J 4 bases, leaving 14 bases between the germline ends. The CDR3 is 15 residues long. Germline CDR1 SEHNR, CDR2 FQNEAQ (reference sequence). The CDR3 coding sequence is TGTGCCAGCAGCATAACAGAGACCTTTAATGAAAAACTGTTTTTT. Its translation: CASSITETFNEKLFF.

This clonotype has a count of ten or more. The rearrangement joins TRBV19 to TRBJ1-5, with unresolved D. V shed 10 bases and J shed 4 bases, with 20 bases lying between them. This CDR3 comprises 15 residues. Per the germline V gene, CDR1 is LNHDA and CDR2 is SQIVND (reference sequence). The CDR3 bases are TGTGCCACCAATCCCGGCTTTTATGGGAATCAGCCCCAGCATTTT. Its protein product is CATNPGFYGNQPQHF. The full variable domain, its missing parts supplied by reference TRBV19 and TRBJ1-5, is DGGITQSPKYLFRKEGQNVTLSCEQNLNHDAMYWYRQDPGQGLRLIYYSQIVNDFQKGDIAEGYSVSREKKESFPLTVTSAQKNPTAFYLCATNPGFYGNQPQHFGDGTRLSIL.

Regarding this clonotype: A much larger clone lies one base from this, so it may be a read error. The rearrangement joins TRBV12-3 or TRBV12-4 to TRBJ1-5; D is undetermined. This CDR3 has 18 residues. The DNA of the CDR3 is TGTACCAGCAGTTTTGGGCTTCTCCGCCCGAATAGCAATCAGCCCCAGCATTTT. It codes for CTSSFGLLRPNSNQPQHF.

The V gene is TRBV4-2, the J gene TRBJ2-1; TRBD2 matches at 10 bases. This CDR3 contains 15 residues. Germline V gene lookup returns CDR1 LGHNA and CDR2 YNFKEQ. Trimming removed 4 bases from V and 7 bases from J; junction bases left unmatched: 7. In DNA form, the CDR3 reads TGTGCCAGCAGCCCAGCGGGAGGGGGAGTAAATGAGCAGTTCTTC. Residues: CASSPAGGGVNEQFF.

The chain recombines TRBV24-1 with TRBJ2-7; 13 bases are a match to TRBD2. Looked up from germline, CDR1 is KGHDR and CDR2 is SFDVKD. The CDR3 has 16 amino acids. Trimming at V came to 4 bases and at J to 2 bases, leaving 4 bases not matched to a gene. The CDR3 region is CATSEGTSGVPYEQYF. The CDR3 coding sequence is TGTGCCACCAGTGAAGGGACTAGCGGGGTACCCTACGAGCAGTACTTC.

V usage is TRBV7-9 and J usage is TRBJ1-2; 12 bases map to TRBD1. With V trimmed by 6 bases and J by 11 bases, 16 bases remained unmatched. In germline, CDR1 is SEHNR, CDR2 FQNEAQ (reference sequence). This CDR3 has 16 residues. The CDR3 reads CASSAPGTGGAVGYTF. The CDR3 bases are TGTGCCAGCAGTGCCCCCGGGACAGGGGGCGCGGTGGGGTACACCTTC.

This clonotype was counted many times. DNA of the CDR3: TGCGCCAGCAGTTCAGGGGGGGGCAATCAGCCCCAGCATTTT. This encodes CASSSGGGNQPQHF. The chain joins TRBV5-1 to TRBJ1-5, with 7 bases identical to TRBD1. This CDR3 region has 14 residues. Germline CDR1 SGHRS, CDR2 YFSETQ. The V and J ends lost 5 bases and 2 bases, in that order; junction bases with no gene match: 4.

This clonotype has a handful of counts. The chain combines TRBV4-3 with TRBJ2-7; TRBD2 agrees at 8 bases. CDR1 and CDR2 (germline): LGHNA, YSLEER. The CDR3 length is 16 residues. V lost 1 base, J lost 3 bases, and 8 bases stayed unmatched. CDR3 nucleotide sequence: TGCGCCAGCAGCCAAGCGGGGGGGAAAGGGATCTACGAGCAGTACTTC. This encodes CASSQAGGKGIYEQYF.

This clonotype occurred many times. V is TRBV4-2 and J is TRBJ1-6; D gene ambiguous. This CDR3 has 16 amino acids. The germline V gene encodes CDR1 LGHNA and CDR2 YNFKEQ. V was clipped by 1 base and J by 6 bases, with 13 bases between them. The CDR3 reads CASSQAATAINSPLHF. For the CDR3, the DNA is TGTGCCAGCAGCCAAGCTGCTACAGCGATTAATTCACCCCTCCACTTT.

V is TRBV27 and J is TRBJ2-5; TRBD1 agrees at 8 bases. Losses at the gene ends were 1 base for V and 1 base for J; bases not matched to a gene: 2. CDR3 length: 15 amino acids. Germline V gene data show CDR1 as MNHEY and CDR2 as SMNVEV (reference sequence). The CDR3 bases are TGTGCCAGCAGTTTATACGGGACAGGCCAAGAGACCCAGTACTTC. It is translated as CASSLYGTGQETQYF.

The rearrangement uses TRBV5-5 and TRBJ1-3, with D maybe TRBD1 (5 bases). The CDR3 is 16 residues long. Per germline, CDR1 SGHKS and CDR2 YYEKEE (reference sequence). V lost 0 bases and J 0 bases, leaving 10 bases between the germline ends. The CDR3: CASSLVGASSGNTIYF. Here the CDR3 DNA reads TGTGCCAGCAGCTTGGTTGGGGCAAGCTCTGGAAACACCATATATTTT.

This clonotype was seen more than once but under ten times. The chain uses TRBV7-2 and TRBJ1-4, with 9 bases that match TRBD1. Germline CDR1 and CDR2: SGHTA and FQGNSA. The CDR3 totals 15 residues. The V and J ends lost 5 bases and 4 bases, in that order; junction bases with no gene match: 5. DNA of the CDR3: TGTGCCAGCAGCGTACCGGGACAGGGTAATGAAAAACTGTTTTTT. As protein: CASSVPGQGNEKLFF.

The chain uses TRBV20-1 and TRBJ2-7; unclear D gene. Looked up from germline, CDR1 is DFQATT and CDR2 is SNEGSKA (reference sequence). CDR3 size: 13 residues. V gave up 5 bases and J gave up 2 bases, with 13 bases separating them. Written as DNA, the CDR3 is TGCAGTGCTCTCGACACGACGACCTACGAGCAGTACTTC. The encoded protein is CSALDTTTYEQYF.

This sequence joins TRBV2 and TRBJ2-1; 8 bases line up with TRBD2. The CDR3 loop spans 13 amino acids. The J segment lost 3 bases and the V segment lost 8 bases, leaving 3 bases of the junction unmatched. The V gene's germline CDR1 is SNHLY and CDR2 FYNNEI. The CDR3 DNA is TGTGCCAGCGGGACTAGTTACTACAATGAGCAGTTCTTC. Its protein is CASGTSYYNEQFF. The variable domain in full, with the rest retrieved from reference TRBV2 and TRBJ2-1, is EPEVTQTPSHQVTQMGQEVILRCVPISNHLYFYWYRQILGQKVEFLVSFYNNEISEKSEIFDDQFSVERPDGSNFTLKIRSTKLEDSAMYFCASGTSYYNEQFFGPGTRLTVL.

CDR3 sequence (DNA): TGTGCCATCAGCACTAGCGGGAGTAGGGAGCAGTACTTC. Amino acids: CAISTSGSREQYF. The chain links TRBV10-3 to TRBJ2-7; 11 bases line up with TRBD2. After removal of 6 bases from V and 7 bases from J, the junction contained 5 bases not matched to a gene. Germline V gene lookup returns CDR1 ENHRY and CDR2 SYGVKD. The CDR3 spans 13 residues.

This clonotype showed up many times. The chain joins TRBV9 to TRBJ1-1, with D perhaps TRBD1 (5 bases). The CDR3 spans 15 residues. Germline CDR1 and CDR2: SGDLS and YYNGEE. V was shortened by 0 bases and J by 3 bases, with 12 bases between the two germline ends. The CDR3 protein is CASSVEDSGHTEAFF. DNA for the CDR3: TGTGCCAGCAGCGTAGAAGACAGTGGCCACACTGAAGCTTTCTTT.

The chain carries TRBV4-1 and TRBJ1-2; D gene unclear. Germline assignment: CDR1 MGHRA and CDR2 YSYEKL. The CDR3 is 15 amino acids. V lost 0 bases to trimming and J lost 5 bases, with 13 bases between them. In DNA form, the CDR3 reads TGCGCCAGCAGCCAAGAGGAGGGTAATTCGTATGGCTACACCTTC. Translating gives CASSQEEGNSYGYTF.

The V and J genes are TRBV3-1 and TRBJ2-1; a possible D gene is TRBD1 (6 bases). Germline assignment: CDR1 LGHDT and CDR2 YNNKEL (reference sequence). Deletions cut 4 bases from V and 9 bases from J, with 13 bases between. This CDR3 has 13 residues. The CDR3 region is CASSPQGFGEQFF. The CDR3 DNA is TGTGCCAGCAGCCCGCAGGGGTTCGGTGAGCAGTTCTTC.

The rearrangement uses TRBV4-2 and TRBJ1-1; 9 bases line up with TRBD1. Trimming took 0 bases from V and 5 from J; bases not matched to a gene: 10. The germline CDR1 and CDR2 sequences are LGHNA and YNFKEQ. The CDR3 spans 17 residues. The CDR3 DNA sequence: TGTGCCAGCAGCCAAGAGGGGACCGGGACAGGGATGACTGAAGCTTTCTTT. Translation gives CASSQEGTGTGMTEAFF.

The gene calls are TRBV6-2 or TRBV6-3 and TRBJ2-1; no clear D. The germline V gene has CDR1 MNHEY and CDR2 SVGEGT. This CDR3 has 13 amino acids. Trimming stripped 2 bases from V and 4 bases from J, with 6 bases between. CDR3 bases: TGTGCCAGCAGTTACAGCATGTACAATGAGCAGTTCTTC. Translated, it gives CASSYSMYNEQFF.

This chain links TRBV5-1 with TRBJ2-3, with 9 bases aligning to TRBD1. CDR1 is SGHRS and CDR2 is YFSETQ in the germline V gene. The CDR3 has 15 amino acids. With 2 bases clipped from V and 4 bases from J, the junction kept 5 bases outside the gene matches. CDR3 sequence reads: CASSLQGAEADTQYF. DNA for the CDR3: TGCGCCAGCAGCTTACAGGGGGCCGAAGCAGATACGCAGTATTTT.

This clonotype was counted once. The CDR3 does not end in the conserved phenylalanine or tryptophan, so this is likely a read error. The rearrangement links TRBV19 to TRBJ2-4, with TRBD1 identical over 7 bases. CDR1 is LNHDA, CDR2 SQIVND, per germline (reference sequence). After removal of 7 bases from V and 6 bases from J, the junction contained 12 bases not matched to a gene. The length of the CDR3 is 15 residues. The chain's CDR3 is CASTLKGSGGNIQYL. The CDR3 nucleotides are TGTGCCAGTACCCTGAAGGGGTCAGGGGGAAACATTCAGTACCTC.

This clonotype was picked up many times. DNA for the CDR3: TGCAGCGTTAGGGACAGCAATCAGCCCCAGCATTTT. Translation gives CSVRDSNQPQHF. The gene calls are TRBV29-1 and TRBJ1-5; TRBD1 is a possible D gene (5 bases). The germline V and J ends were trimmed by 5 bases and 1 base, with 6 bases remaining between them. CDR1 is SQVTM and CDR2 is ANQGSEA in the germline V gene. This CDR3 contains 12 residues.

The chain combines TRBV7-2 with TRBJ2-1; 13 bases align to TRBD2. CDR1 SGHTA and CDR2 FQGNSA come from the germline V gene. This CDR3 region has 17 residues. The trim removed 5 bases at V and 7 bases at J, leaving 11 bases unmatched. The CDR3 loop is CASSRGGGLAGVNEQFF. CDR3 in DNA: TGTGCCAGCAGCCGGGGGGGAGGACTAGCGGGAGTTAATGAGCAGTTCTTC.